The clone carrying this T cell receptor (beta chain) was seen ten or more times. What it binds is not known. Methods used by the authors: The distant-metastasis classifier for papillary thyroid cancer was built from CDR3 differences across clinicopathological groups. MiXCR reprocessed the PCR reads for TCRdb. Here the V and J calls rest on TCRdb's processing, not on the authors' analysis. The sample comprises about 17,000 clones, 25% to 30% of which are singletons, and around 16% rests with the top ten. Thyroid surgery had not been preceded by any treatment in any patient. These data originate in a study of metastatic and nonmetastatic thyroid tumors. Turning to the study itself: Both malignant and benign thyroid patients supplied peripheral blood and tumor or nodule tissue samples, across which the repertoires of these patients were then compared.

General study findings and limits: TCR beta diversity was reportedly significantly higher in malignant thyroid tumors than benign nodules, in blood and tumor.

The CDR3 runs to 14 residues. The V gene's germline CDR1 is ENHRY and CDR2 SYGVKD. J was trimmed by 3 bases and V by 2 bases; bases with no gene match: 1. Input material: tumor tissue. This clonotype originated in a female donor with papillary thyroid cancer or a benign thyroid nodule (not recorded which). Some clones in this sample may be carry-over from other donors' samples. The chain is built from TRBV10-3 and TRBJ1-1, with TRBD1 matching 9 bases. The CDR3 DNA is TGTGCCATCAGTGAGGACAGGGGGTACACTGAAGCTTTCTTT. This encodes CAISEDRGYTEAFF.